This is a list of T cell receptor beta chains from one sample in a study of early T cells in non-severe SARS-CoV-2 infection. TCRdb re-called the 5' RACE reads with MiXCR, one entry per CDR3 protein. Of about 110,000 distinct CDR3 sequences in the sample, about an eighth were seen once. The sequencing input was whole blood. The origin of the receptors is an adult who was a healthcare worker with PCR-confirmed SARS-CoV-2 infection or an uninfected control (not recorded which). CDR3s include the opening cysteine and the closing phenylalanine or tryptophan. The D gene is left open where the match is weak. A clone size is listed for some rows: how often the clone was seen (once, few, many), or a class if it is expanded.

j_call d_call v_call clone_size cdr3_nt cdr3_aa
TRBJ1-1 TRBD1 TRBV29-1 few TGCAGCGTTTCAGGGCAGGGGGGAGCTTTCTTT CSVSGQGGAFF
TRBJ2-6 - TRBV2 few TGTGCCAGCAGTTCTTCAGAATCTGGGGCCAACGTCCTGACTTTC CASSSSESGANVLTF
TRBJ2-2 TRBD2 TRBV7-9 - TGTGCCAGCAGCCCTACGTCGGGACTACTAAACACCGGGGAGCTGTTTTTT CASSPTSGLLNTGELFF
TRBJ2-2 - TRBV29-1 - TGCAGCGTTCGATCGAACACCGGGGAGCTGTTTTTT CSVRSNTGELFF
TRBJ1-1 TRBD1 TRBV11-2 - TGTGCCAGCAGCTTGGGGGGACAGGGACCGGCCACTGAAGCTTTCTTT CASSLGGQGPATEAFF
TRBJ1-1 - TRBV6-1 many TGTGCCAGCAGTGAATCAACCTACACTGAAGCTTTCTTT CASSESTYTEAFF
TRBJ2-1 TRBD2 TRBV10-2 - TGCGCCAGCACCCCTAGCGGCCTGAGGGATGAGCAGTTCTTC CASTPSGLRDEQFF
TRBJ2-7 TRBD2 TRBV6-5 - TGTGCCAGCACCCAAATCGGGGGGGAGTACGAGCAGTACTTC CASTQIGGEYEQYF
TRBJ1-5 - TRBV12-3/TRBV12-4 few TGTGCCAGCAGTTTAGCGCGGATTGGCGGGAATAGCAATCAGCCCCAGCATTTT CASSLARIGGNSNQPQHF
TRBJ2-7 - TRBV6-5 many TGTGCCAGCAGTACGCCGGGATTAACCTACGAGCAGTACTTC CASSTPGLTYEQYF
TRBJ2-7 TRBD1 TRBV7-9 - TGTGCCAGCAGCTTAGAGGGGGCGCTTGGCGAGCAGTACTTC CASSLEGALGEQYF
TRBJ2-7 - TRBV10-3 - TGTGCCGCCGGCGATCGGTACGAGCAGTACTTC CAAGDRYEQYF
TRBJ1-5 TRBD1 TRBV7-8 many TGTGCCAGCAGCCCATGGGGACAGGGTGTTGGACAGCCCCAGCATTTT CASSPWGQGVGQPQHF
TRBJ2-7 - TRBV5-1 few TGCGCCAGCGCCGTTTGGGGTGACTACGAGCAGTACTTC CASAVWGDYEQYF
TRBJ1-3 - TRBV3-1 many TGTGCCAGCAGCCAAGGGTGGACAGAGAACACCATATATTTT CASSQGWTENTIYF
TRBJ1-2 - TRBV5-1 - TGCGCCAGCAGCTTGGACCGATATGGCTACACCTTC CASSLDRYGYTF
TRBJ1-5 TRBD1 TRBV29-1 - TGCAGCGTTGATGCAGGGGGCATAGGTCAGCCCCAGCATTTT CSVDAGGIGQPQHF
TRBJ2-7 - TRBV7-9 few TGTGCCAGCAGCTTAGCGGGCAGGGGAGAGAACGAGCAGTACTTC CASSLAGRGENEQYF
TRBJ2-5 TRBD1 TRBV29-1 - TGCAGCGTGAAAGGGACAGAAGAGACCCAGTACTTC CSVKGTEETQYF
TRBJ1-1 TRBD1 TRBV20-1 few TGCAGTGCTAATCCTAACAGGGGGGGAACTGAAGCTTTCTTT CSANPNRGGTEAFF
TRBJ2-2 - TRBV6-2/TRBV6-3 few TGTGCCAGCAGTTACTGGGCGGGGACGGGTCCCGGGGAGCTGTTTTTT CASSYWAGTGPGELFF
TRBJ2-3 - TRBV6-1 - TGTGCCAGCAGTGAGAGACTTTCCTGGTATTTT CASSERLSWYF
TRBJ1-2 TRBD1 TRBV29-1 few TGCAGCGCGGGGACAGGGCAGTATGGCTACACCTTC CSAGTGQYGYTF
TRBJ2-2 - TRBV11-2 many TGTGCCAGCAGCTTAACAGGGAACACCGGGGAGCTGTTTTTT CASSLTGNTGELFF
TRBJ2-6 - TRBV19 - TGTGCCAGTAGTATCGATTGGGTTAGGGCCAACGTCCTGACTTTC CASSIDWVRANVLTF
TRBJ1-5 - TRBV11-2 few TGTGCCAGCAGCTTCGGGGGCAATCAGCCCCAGCATTTT CASSFGGNQPQHF
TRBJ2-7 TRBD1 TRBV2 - TGTGCCAGCAGTAAGACAGGGTCGGTAAGCTACGAGCAGTACTTC CASSKTGSVSYEQYF
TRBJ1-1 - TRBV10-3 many TGTGCCATCAGCGTCATGGACAACTTGAACACTGAAGCTTTCTTT CAISVMDNLNTEAFF
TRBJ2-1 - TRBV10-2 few TGCGCCAGCAGTGAGCAATGGGGGAATGAGCAGTTCTTC CASSEQWGNEQFF
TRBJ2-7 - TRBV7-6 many TGTGCCAGCAGCTTTGGCGGGACCGGCTACGAGCAGTACTTC CASSFGGTGYEQYF
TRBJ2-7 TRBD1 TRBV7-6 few TGTGCCAGCAGCCTCATCGGGACAGCCAGCCACGAGCAGTACTTC CASSLIGTASHEQYF
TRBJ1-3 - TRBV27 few TGTGCCAGTAGACAGTCGAGCTCTGGAAACACCATATATTTT CASRQSSSGNTIYF
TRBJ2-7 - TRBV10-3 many TGTGCCATCAGTGAGTCCGGAGATAGCTCCTACGAGCAGTACTTC CAISESGDSSYEQYF
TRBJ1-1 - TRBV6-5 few TGTGCCAGCAAGGTACACGCGAGGGGCACTGAAGCTTTCTTT CASKVHARGTEAFF
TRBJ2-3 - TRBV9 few TGTGCCAGCAGCGTGATGCCAGATACGCAGTATTTT CASSVMPDTQYF
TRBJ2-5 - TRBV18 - TGTGCCAGCTCCCCTCAGTCGGGCGCGGAGACCCAGTACTTC CASSPQSGAETQYF
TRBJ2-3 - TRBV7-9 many TGTGCCGGCACGGGGGGCGGCACAGATACGCAGTATTTT CAGTGGGTDTQYF
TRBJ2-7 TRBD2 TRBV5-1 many TGCGCCAGCAGCCCAGCCGGGACTACCTCAACCTACGAGCAGTACTTC CASSPAGTTSTYEQYF
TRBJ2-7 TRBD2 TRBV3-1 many TGTGCCAGCAGCCCTAGCGGCTCCTACGAGCAGTACTTC CASSPSGSYEQYF
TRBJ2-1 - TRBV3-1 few TGTGCCAGCAGCCGGCCGTATCGGGGGCTCCACGATGAGCAGTTCTTC CASSRPYRGLHDEQFF
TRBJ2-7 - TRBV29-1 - TGCAGCGTTCAAGGACGGGACGAGCAGTACTTC CSVQGRDEQYF
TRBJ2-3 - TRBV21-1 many TGTGCCAGCAGCAATTTGGGTTGGGACACTGGCACAGATACGCAGTATTTT CASSNLGWDTGTDTQYF
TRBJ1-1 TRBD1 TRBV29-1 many TGCAGCGCAGGGACAGGGGGACCTGAAGCTTTCTTT CSAGTGGPEAFF
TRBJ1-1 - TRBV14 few TGTGCCAGCAGCCAAGATCAGAAAGAGGGCACTGAAGCTTTCTTT CASSQDQKEGTEAFF
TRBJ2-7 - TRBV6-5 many TGTGCCAGCAGTTACTCGAATGGGAAGTCCTACGAGCAGTACTTC CASSYSNGKSYEQYF
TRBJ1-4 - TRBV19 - TGTGCCAGTAGTATGAGGGGGAATGAAAAACTGTTTTTT CASSMRGNEKLFF
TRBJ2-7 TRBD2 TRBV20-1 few TGCAGTGCTCGCCGGACTAGCGGAAGCTACGAGCAGTACTTC CSARRTSGSYEQYF
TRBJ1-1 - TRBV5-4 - TGTGTCAGCAGCTTATGGACCGCGAACACTGAAGCTTTCTTT CVSSLWTANTEAFF
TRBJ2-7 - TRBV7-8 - TGTGCCAGCAGCTTAGCGTGGGGGAGTGTCGACGAGCAGTACTTC CASSLAWGSVDEQYF
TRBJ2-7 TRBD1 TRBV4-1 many TGCGCCAGCAGCCAGCCGGGACAGAAGCCAGGGCAGTACTTC CASSQPGQKPGQYF
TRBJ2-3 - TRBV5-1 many TGCGCCAGCAGCTTGGTTGGCGGGGATACGCAGTATTTT CASSLVGGDTQYF
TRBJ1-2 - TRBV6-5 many TGTGCCAGCAGTTACGTGTGGGACCCGACGCGTGGCTACACCTTC CASSYVWDPTRGYTF
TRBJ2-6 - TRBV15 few TGTGCCACCAGGAGGGATATCTCTGGGGCCAACGTCCTGACTTTC CATRRDISGANVLTF
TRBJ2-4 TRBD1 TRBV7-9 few TGTGCCAGCAGCTCGACAGGGGCCAAAAACATTCAGTACTTC CASSSTGAKNIQYF
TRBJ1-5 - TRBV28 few TGTGCCAGCAAATTAGGCAATCAGCCCCAGCATTTT CASKLGNQPQHF
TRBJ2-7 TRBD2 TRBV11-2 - TGTGCCAGCAGCTTAGGTCCTAGCGGAACGTCCTACGAGCAGTACTTC CASSLGPSGTSYEQYF
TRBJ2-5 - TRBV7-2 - TGTGCCAGCAGCCGCGGACTGACGCAAGAGACCCAGTACTTC CASSRGLTQETQYF
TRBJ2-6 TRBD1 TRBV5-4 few TGTGCCAGCAGCTTGGGGCGACAGGGGAAATCAACTGGGGCCAACGTCCTGACTTTC CASSLGRQGKSTGANVLTF
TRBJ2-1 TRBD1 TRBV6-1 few TGTGCCAGCAGTGCCGGACAGGGTAAGAACAATGAGCAGTTCTTC CASSAGQGKNNEQFF
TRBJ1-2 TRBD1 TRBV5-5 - TGTGCCAGCAGCAAGGGACAGGCGAACTATGGCTACACCTTC CASSKGQANYGYTF